A single sample is the source of the 23 T cell receptor beta chains below, sequenced in a study of Ad26.COV2.S vaccination and SARS-CoV-2 variants. Sequencing used immunoSEQ multiplex PCR; TCRdb keeps in-frame clones, though not all of them. The profile shows 200,000 to 300,000 clones, around 88% of them singletons. The treatment was: roughly 19 received Ad26.COV2.S at low or high dose, single or two shots; roughly five received placebo; per-sample allocation not given. It was on day 63 after the first vaccine or placebo injection that samples were taken. The specimen comprised peripheral blood, sampled in a trial of Ad26.COV2.S vaccine versus placebo. The receptor set was obtained from a person aged 18-65 years who received the Ad26.COV2.S COVID-19 vaccine or a placebo.

This clone was found a few times. The chain employs TRBV7-3 and TRBJ2-1, with 9 bases lining up with TRBD2. Germline V gene sequence: CDR1 SGHTA, CDR2 FQGTGA. The CDR3 runs 17 residues. J was trimmed by 7 bases and V by 2 bases; bases with no gene match: 12. The CDR3 loop is CASSLHPTGLASNEQFF. The DNA of the CDR3 is TGTGCCAGCAGCTTACACCCAACCGGACTAGCGTCAAATGAGCAGTTCTTC.

The sample holds one count of this clone. The V call is TRBV5-1, the J call TRBJ2-4; TRBD1 is a possible D gene (5 bases). V shed 4 bases and J shed 5 bases, with 13 bases lying between them. This CDR3 comprises 14 residues. Germline V gene lookup returns CDR1 SGHRS and CDR2 YFSETQ. The CDR3 nucleotides are TGCGCCAGCAGCCCGGAAGGGGCCGAAAACATTCAGTACTTC. Translated: CASSPEGAENIQYF. Combining the CDR3 with reference TRBV5-1 and TRBJ2-4 gives the whole variable domain KAGVTQTPRYLIKTRGQQVTLSCSPISGHRSVSWYQQTPGQGLQFLFEYFSETQRNKGNFPGRFSGRQFSNSRSEMNVSTLELGDSALYLCASSPEGAENIQYFGAGTRLSVL.

The gene calls are TRBV7-3 and TRBJ1-6; no reliable D call. The germline CDR1 and CDR2 sequences are SGHTA and FQGTGA. With 3 bases removed from V and 10 bases from J, the gap between germline ends came to 13 bases. CDR3 size: 14 residues. The CDR3 reads CASSLMERASPLHF. The CDR3 coding sequence is TGTGCCAGCAGCTTGATGGAGAGGGCATCACCCCTCCACTTT. The full variable domain, completed using reference TRBV7-3 and TRBJ1-6, is GAGVSQTPSNKVTEKGKYVELRCDPISGHTALYWYRQSLGQGPEFLIYFQGTGAADDSGLPNDRFFAVRPEGSVSTLKIQRTERGDSAVYLCASSLMERASPLHFGNGTRLTVT.

The rearrangement links TRBV6-2 or TRBV6-3 to TRBJ2-7; perhaps TRBD2 as D (6 bases). V lost 6 bases to trimming and J lost 6 bases, with 12 bases between them. This CDR3 comprises 12 residues. Germline values: CDR1 MNHEY, CDR2 SVGEGT. The CDR3 region is CASSPLGGEQYV. Here the CDR3 DNA reads TGTGCCAGCAGCCCCCTGGGGGGCGAGCAGTACGTC.

The genes are TRBV14 and TRBJ2-5, with unresolved D. This CDR3 has 11 residues. V dropped 3 bases and J dropped 4 bases, with 3 bases sitting between them. Germline V CDR1 and CDR2: SGHDN, FVKESK. CDR3 residues: CASSHLETQYF. Written as DNA, the CDR3 is TGTGCCAGCAGCCATCTAGAGACCCAGTACTTC.

This sequence joins TRBV6-2 or TRBV6-3 and TRBJ2-1, with D possibly TRBD2 on 6 matching bases. Trimming shortened V by 4 bases and J by 7 bases, and 11 bases separated the two germline ends. The CDR3 length is 13 residues. Germline V CDR1 and CDR2: MNHEY, SVGEGT. The CDR3 nucleotides read TGTGCCAGCAGTTTCGGGAGTCTAAATGAGCAGTTCTTC. This gives the protein CASSFGSLNEQFF.

The V gene is TRBV2, the J gene TRBJ1-4, with 7 bases identical to TRBD1. The V gene's germline CDR1 is SNHLY and CDR2 FYNNEI. V gave up 8 bases and J gave up 7 bases; unmatched junction bases: 4. The CDR3 loop spans 12 amino acids. The CDR3 DNA follows: TGTGCCAGCTCGGGACAGACTGAAAAACTGTTTTTT. As protein: CASSGQTEKLFF.

Written as DNA, the CDR3 is TGTGCCAGCTCACCACAAGCCCCCCGGGACAAAAATCAGCCCCAGCATTTT. Protein sequence: CASSPQAPRDKNQPQHF. This sequence joins TRBV18 and TRBJ1-5; D is possibly TRBD1 (6 bases). CDR3 length: 17 amino acids. Trimming removed 1 base from V and 4 bases from J, with 17 bases in between. Germline V gene sequence: CDR1 KGHSH, CDR2 LQKENI.

V and J are TRBV7-8 and TRBJ2-1; D is unclear. Germline values: CDR1 SGHVS, CDR2 FQNEAQ. The length of the CDR3 is 13 residues. Trimming pared 3 bases from V and 6 bases from J, leaving 9 bases between. DNA of the CDR3: TGTGCCAGCAGCTTGTCAAGGACCAATGAGCAGTTCTTC. Its protein product is CASSLSRTNEQFF.

This clone was seen only once. The gene calls are TRBV5-4 and TRBJ1-6; 8 nucleotides line up with TRBD1. Trimming at V came to 3 bases and at J to 7 bases, leaving 3 bases not matched to a gene. The CDR3 totals 14 residues. Per germline, CDR1 SGHNT and CDR2 YYREEE (reference sequence). This CDR3 reads CASSSQGGNSPLHF. The CDR3 coding sequence is TGTGCCAGCAGCTCACAGGGGGGGAATTCACCCCTCCACTTT.

This chain joins TRBV6-6 and TRBJ1-4; 9 nucleotides agree with TRBD1. V gave up 5 bases and J gave up 7 bases; unmatched junction bases: 8. Germline values: CDR1 MNHNY, CDR2 SVGAGI (reference sequence). The CDR3 is 15 amino acids. The CDR3 protein is CASSGHRGRVEKLFF. The CDR3 coding sequence is TGTGCCAGCAGTGGCCACAGGGGGCGCGTTGAAAAACTGTTTTTT.

The chain is built from TRBV10-3 and TRBJ1-1; 7 bases map to TRBD1. The CDR3 is 14 amino acids. Germline-derived CDR1 and CDR2 are ENHRY and SYGVKD. V lost 6 bases and J lost 6; bases outside the gene matches: 10. Here the CDR3 DNA reads TGTGCCATCAGGCTCGACAGGGCGGGCGCTGAAGCTTTCTTT. Translating gives CAIRLDRAGAEAFF.

The chain combines TRBV9 with TRBJ2-1, with 13 bases lining up with TRBD2. The CDR3 loop spans 18 amino acids. Germline V gene sequence: CDR1 SGDLS, CDR2 YYNGEE. V dropped 4 bases and J dropped 1; count of bases not matched to a gene: 8. As DNA, the CDR3 is TGTGCCAGCAGCCCCCGGACTAGCGGGAGAACATCCTACAATGAGCAGTTCTTC. It translates to CASSPRTSGRTSYNEQFF.

This chain links TRBV19 with TRBJ2-5; D is uncertain. V was pared by 4 bases and J by 1 base, with 13 bases between. The germline CDR1 and CDR2 sequences are LNHDA and SQIVND (reference sequence). This CDR3 is 15 amino acids long. The CDR3 nucleotides read TGTGCCAGTAGTACCCAAGGACGGATCCAAGAGACCCAGTACTTC. Protein sequence: CASSTQGRIQETQYF.

The chain joins TRBV18 to TRBJ2-7; 12 bases match TRBD2. The length of the CDR3 is 17 residues. Per the germline V gene, CDR1 is KGHSH and CDR2 is LQKENI. The ends lost 1 base at V and 2 bases at J; junction bases unmatched: 6. CDR3 DNA: TGTGCCAGCTCACCACGTGGGACTAGCGGGCGGACCTACGAGCAGTACGTC. It yields the protein CASSPRGTSGRTYEQYV.

The chain employs TRBV28 and TRBJ1-2; TRBD1 matches 7 bases. V lost 8 bases, J lost 8 bases, and 8 bases stayed unmatched. The germline CDR1 and CDR2 sequences are MDHEN and SYDVKM. The CDR3 extends over 12 amino acids. Here the CDR3 DNA reads TGTGCCAGCCATACAGGGGTTGGCGGCTACACCTTC. This translates into CASHTGVGGYTF.

This chain uses TRBV6-5 with TRBJ1-2; TRBD1 is a possible D gene (6 bases). The CDR3 extends over 13 amino acids. Germline V lookup: CDR1 MNHEY, CDR2 SVGAGI. V was clipped by 5 bases and J by 8 bases, with 15 bases between them. DNA of the CDR3: TGTGCCAGCAGTCCTGCTGGGGGGCGCGGCTACACCTTC. This gives the protein CASSPAGGRGYTF.

This sequence joins TRBV11-2 and TRBJ1-4; unclear D gene. Trimming stripped 3 bases from V and 5 bases from J, with 7 bases between. The CDR3 contains 13 residues. Germline V gives CDR1 SGHAT, CDR2 FQNNGV. The CDR3 coding sequence is TGTGCCAGCAGCTTTAGGGTAAATGAAAAACTGTTTTTT. This encodes CASSFRVNEKLFF.

In DNA, the CDR3 is TGTGCCTGGGGGACAGGACCTGGAAACACCATATATTTT. Translated: CAWGTGPGNTIYF. The J gene is TRBJ1-3, the V gene TRBV30; 8 bases agree with TRBD1. The V and J ends lost 5 bases and 2 bases, in that order; junction bases with no gene match: 2. The CDR3 contains 13 residues. Germline V gene sequence: CDR1 GTSNPN, CDR2 SVGIG (reference sequence). The full variable domain, its missing parts supplied by reference TRBV30 and TRBJ1-3, is SQTIHQWPATLVQPVGSPLSLECTVEGTSNPNLYWYRQAAGRGLQLLFYSVGIGQISSEVPQNLSASRPQDRQFILSSKKLLLSDSGFYLCAWGTGPGNTIYFGEGSWLTVV.

The CDR3 reads CASSQDGGDNYGYTF. DNA of the CDR3: TGCGCCAGCAGCCAAGATGGCGGCGATAACTATGGCTACACCTTC. V is TRBV4-3 and J is TRBJ1-2; D gene ambiguous. The CDR3 covers 15 residues. Germline CDR1 LGHNA, CDR2 YSLEER. V lost 0 bases and J 1 base, leaving 9 bases between the germline ends.

V is TRBV7-3 and J is TRBJ1-2; 10 bases fit TRBD1. After removal of 2 bases from V and 8 bases from J, the junction contained 5 bases not matched to a gene. Germline V gene sequence: CDR1 SGHTA, CDR2 FQGTGA. The CDR3 runs 14 residues. CDR3 sequence: CASSLGGQGSGYTF. Written as DNA, the CDR3 is TGTGCCAGCAGCTTAGGGGGACAGGGGTCGGGCTACACCTTC.

This chain uses TRBV4-2 with TRBJ2-2, with D possibly being TRBD2 (6 bases). The V and J ends lost 7 bases and 1 base respectively, with 10 bases between them. This CDR3 region has 14 residues. Germline assignment: CDR1 LGHNA and CDR2 YNFKEQ. In DNA form, the CDR3 reads TGTGCCAGCACACACGGGGGGAACACCGGGGAGCTGTTTTTT. This gives the protein CASTHGGNTGELFF.

The chain uses TRBV3-1 (or the pseudogene TRBV3-2) and TRBJ2-3; the D gene could be TRBD1 or TRBD2 (5 bases each). V gave up 4 bases and J gave up 3 bases, with 14 bases separating them. This CDR3 is built from 15 residues. Looked up from germline, CDR1 is LGHDT and CDR2 is YNNKEL (reference sequence). This chain's CDR3 is CASSPGKGATDTQYF. The CDR3 DNA follows: TGTGCCAGCAGCCCCGGGAAAGGGGCTACAGATACGCAGTATTTT.